One TCR beta chain is described in this entry. This clone appeared once. The antigen this receptor binds is unknown. One base away there is no much larger clone; base qualities are not given. This specimen belongs to a study of cytomegalovirus exposure and HLA in healthy donors (dated by TCRdb to the late 2010s). Turning to the overall study: In an earlier analysis of around 540 of the donors, around 290 Gb of sequence data and 90 million to 130 million unique TCR beta sequences from about 179 million T cells were reported. An early release covering more than 500 HLA-typed donors comprised about 300 gigabases of sequencing data and tens of millions of unique TCR sequences. The genetic ancestry cluster associated with self-reported Caucasian donors included 70% to 85% of the roughly 360 genotyped donors. The study was designed to test whether signatures of past pathogen exposure could be identified by cataloging public T cell receptors. Using immunosequencing, the study profiled T cell repertoires from around 670 subjects and related those repertoires to cytomegalovirus serostatus. Besides the first cohort of hundreds of subjects, a separate validation cohort made up of over a hundred different subjects was used. To predict cytomegalovirus infection status, the study combined high-throughput TCR immunosequencing, statistical association of individual TCRs with disease status, and machine learning. A later analysis re-examined previously published TCR beta repertoires from around 670 donors and added high-resolution HLA genotyping to investigate patterns of TCR occurrence. The later analysis used no new phenotypic data to find candidate immune exposures, relying instead on TCR beta sequences and their occurrence across donors. An earlier analysis of approximately 500 of the donors applied high-throughput TCR beta sequencing to assess whether each TCR beta V gene segment acted as functional or pseudogenic. Alongside the repertoire data, information on donor age, sex, ethnicity and CMV serostatus was compiled. A later genetic analysis used genome-wide SNP genotypes for 398 of the 666 donors, treating that subset as a discovery cohort. All discovery cohort repertoires had been generated on a single sequencing platform. HLA typing covered class I and class II loci at four-digit resolution. Typing coverage differed by locus: A, B, C, DRB1 and DQB1 were typed in about 620-630 donors, DQA1 in 500 to 550, DPA1 in nearly 610, and DPB1 in just under 490. About 5 DR-DQ haplotypes were handled as single units for association and clustering, since linkage in the cohort was strong. Among about 360 genotyped donors of the cohort, an average of 235,054 unique TCR beta nucleotide sequences were sequenced per donor, roughly a sixth of them non-productive.

The investigation overall reported the following: Compared with the roughly 670-donor mean, donors in an Asian-associated ancestry cluster had fewer N-insertions in productive TCRs, according to a later genetic analysis. In a later analysis, HLA-associated TCR beta chains showed more clonal expansion and lower generation probabilities than non-associated chains that were equally common. For the cohort, immune exposure information was limited to CMV serostatus. The sequencing pipeline was judged likely to have produced a cluster of highly shared sequence variants as a technical artifact. A later genetic analysis associated a missense DCLRE1C variant with V-gene and J-gene trimming of TCR beta chains, and an independent cohort replicated the association. In vitro tests confirmed that a few of the cytomegalovirus-associated TCR beta chains recognize cytomegalovirus antigens. A later analysis associated some 17,000 TCR beta sequences with specific HLA alleles at a false discovery rate of 0.05. Because counts were too low, roughly 18 rarely observed V segments, including chromosome 9 orphons, were left out of the earlier analysis of 500 to 750 of the donors. A further reported finding was that TCR beta sequences accurately predicted the HLA-A and HLA-B alleles for most subjects in the first cohort. Only TCR beta chains were sequenced in this cohort, and the absence of alpha or paired-chain data limited detectable features. The classifier was reported to diagnose cytomegalovirus status with high specificity and sensitivity in both the original and validation cohorts. According to the authors, the approach could potentially be generalized to other disease states and immunological phenotypes. An earlier analysis of approximately 590 of the donors showed that most TCR beta V segments appeared in productive rearrangements either about 90% or about 30% of the time, which broadly matched IMGT annotations. The study gave a list of 150 to 200 TCR beta chains associated with cytomegalovirus. Linkage disequilibrium might explain the correlated functional status among segregating V segments, but an unknown experimental factor could not be ruled out. A later analysis found that most CMV-associated TCR beta chains appeared HLA-restricted, with HLA associations seemingly driven largely by CMV exposure. Roughly uniform sequencing depth across donors was assumed in presence/absence analyses, although this assumption may not hold. Most TCR sequences were observed very rarely across donors, whereas some public TCRs were present in many individuals. Because HLA typing was missing for some donors at each locus, association tests included only the typed subset. When HLA alleles, especially DR and DQ, strongly co-occurred, attributing TCR associations to individual alleles was difficult. A later analysis reported that several top co-occurrence clusters appeared linked to parvovirus B19, influenza, CMV and Epstein-Barr virus. A later analysis found that TCR association rates varied across HLA loci, with DRB1 alleles showing the most associated TCRs and HLA-C alleles the fewest.

The cohort comprised more than 550 healthy bone marrow donors. All cohort members were sampled while nominally healthy, although unrecorded immune exposures were likely present. The donor was CMV seronegative and was included in the group of about 350 seronegative cohort members. Every donor gave a peripheral blood sample, and the peripheral blood mononuclear cells from that sample were used for TCR beta sequencing. The Qiagen DNeasy Blood Extraction Kit was used to extract genomic DNA from the blood cell samples. The method behind the library was the immunoSEQ multiplex PCR assay. A mixture of 60 forward primers for TCR Vbeta segments and 13 reverse primers for TCR Jbeta segments was used in the multiplex PCR. Amplification of the CDR3 region of rearranged TCR beta genes was performed with a multiplex PCR assay on genomic DNA. The amplified TCR beta libraries were sequenced on the Illumina HiSeq System as 87-base-pair reads. In the authors' own workflow: A later analysis counted tens of millions of unique TCR beta chains across the roughly 700 repertoires, and roughly 9.9 million of these chains were shared by at least two donors. Raw reads were error-corrected and collapsed into unique sequences by a nearest-neighbor algorithm in which closely related sequences were merged to remove PCR and sequencing errors. V, D and J gene segments were assigned by aligning CDR3 sequences to IMGT reference sequences. For a sequence to be retained, a match of at least six nucleotides to both a V gene segment and a J gene segment was required. A rearrangement counted as productive if the CDR3 had no stop codons and remained in frame with V and J, and every other rearrangement counted as non-productive. Following IMGT convention, CDR3 was defined as the stretch from the second conserved V-encoded cysteine to the conserved J-encoded phenylalanine. In an earlier analysis of approximately 590 of the donors, sequences lacking an unambiguous match to a single V gene segment were excluded. In an earlier analysis of almost 600 of the donors, a V segment was called functional when productive rearrangements were above 56.7%, and segregating when the standard deviation between donors exceeded 5%. A statistical classification framework was built to diagnose cytomegalovirus status from the catalog of TCR beta chain sequences. In a later analysis, TCR nucleotide sequences were compared against IMGT/GENE-DB human TR gene sequences so that V and J genes could be assigned. Using the TCRdist pipeline, a later analysis assigned CDR3 sequences along with most-parsimonious VDJ recombination scenarios. A later analysis defined each TCR beta chain by its CDR3 amino acid sequence plus V-gene family, and excluded reads lacking a unique V-gene family. In a later analysis, fewer than 650 highly shared, low-generation-probability nucleotide sequences were removed to address suspected cross-contamination and a sequencing artifact. For each public chain, a later analysis derived a clonal expansion index from normalized ranks of inferred template counts within each repertoire. Generation probabilities in a later analysis came from a VDJ recombination model fitted to out-of-frame rearrangements, and those results were checked against IGoR. Hypergeometric tests were used in a later analysis to score TCR-TCR, TCR-HLA and TCR-CMV co-occurrence, with a repertoire-size bias correction applied to the TCR pairs. False discovery rates were estimated in a later analysis by permuting HLA or CMV assignments 20 times. A later analysis grouped co-occurring TCRs with DBSCAN, adding TCRdist sequence similarity when clustering within HLA-allele-positive subsets. Repertoires with fewer than 30,000 or more than 120,000 public chains, plus five repertoires with anomalous nucleotide sharing, were excluded from co-occurrence clustering. Imported from immuneACCESS, the table was reduced by TCRdb to in-frame sequences with V and J called. These copies leave out some clones; in studies compared against another copy, an unresolved V gene accounts for under half, and the cause of the remainder is not known. V, J and clone size derive from that table, while D and trimming were established from the DNA sequence. The sample records fewer than 250,000 clones, around 86% of which are singletons. The ten largest clones represent about 1.2% of the sample.

The clonotype was recovered from a man aged 25 to 40 in good health and CMV-seronegative. The material sequenced was PBMCs.

The DNA is as follows: TGTGCCAGCAGCTTGGGAGGTCTTAGCGGGGGGGCGACAGATACGCAGTATTTT. Its protein reads: CASSLGGLSGGATDTQYF. The chain couples TRBV5-6 to TRBJ2-3, and TRBD2 aligns with 11 junction nucleotides. Based on the germline V gene, the CDR1 and CDR2 sequences are SGHDT and YYEEEE. After removal of 0 bases from V and 3 bases from J, the junction retains 9 bases not matched to a gene. Spanning cysteine to phenylalanine, the CDR3 consists of 18 amino acids. CDR3 DNA is the only sequence kept; it has 54 bases, read in frame from the first base.